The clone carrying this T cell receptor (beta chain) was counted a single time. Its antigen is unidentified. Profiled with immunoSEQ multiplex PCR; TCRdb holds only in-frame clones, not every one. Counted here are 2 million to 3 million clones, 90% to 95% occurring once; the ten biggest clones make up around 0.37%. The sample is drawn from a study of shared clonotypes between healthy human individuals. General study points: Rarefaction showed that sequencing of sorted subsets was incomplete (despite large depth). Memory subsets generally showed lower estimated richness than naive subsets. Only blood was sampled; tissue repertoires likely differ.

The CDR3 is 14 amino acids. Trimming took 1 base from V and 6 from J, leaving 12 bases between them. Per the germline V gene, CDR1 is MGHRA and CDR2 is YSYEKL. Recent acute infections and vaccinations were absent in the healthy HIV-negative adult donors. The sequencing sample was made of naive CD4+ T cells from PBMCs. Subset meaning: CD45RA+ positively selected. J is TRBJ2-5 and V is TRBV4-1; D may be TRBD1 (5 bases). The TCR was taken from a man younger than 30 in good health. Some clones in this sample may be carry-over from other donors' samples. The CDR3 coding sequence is TGCGCCAGCAGCCAAGTTGGGCAGGGCCAGACCCAGTACTTC. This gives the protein CASSQVGQGQTQYF.